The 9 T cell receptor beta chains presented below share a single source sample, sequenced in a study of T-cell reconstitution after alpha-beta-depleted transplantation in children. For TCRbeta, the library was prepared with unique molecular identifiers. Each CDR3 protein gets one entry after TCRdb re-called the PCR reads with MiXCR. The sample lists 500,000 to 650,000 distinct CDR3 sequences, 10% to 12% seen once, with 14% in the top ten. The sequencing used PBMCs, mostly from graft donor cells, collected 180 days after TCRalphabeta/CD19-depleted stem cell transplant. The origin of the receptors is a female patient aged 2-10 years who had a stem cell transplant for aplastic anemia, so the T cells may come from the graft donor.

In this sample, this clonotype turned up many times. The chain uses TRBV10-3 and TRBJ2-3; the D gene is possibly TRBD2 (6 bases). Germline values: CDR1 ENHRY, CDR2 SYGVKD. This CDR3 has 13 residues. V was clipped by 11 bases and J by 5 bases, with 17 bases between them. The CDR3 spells CALAGGVGDTQYF. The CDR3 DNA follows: TGTGCCCTCGCCGGGGGAGTGGGAGATACGCAGTATTTT.

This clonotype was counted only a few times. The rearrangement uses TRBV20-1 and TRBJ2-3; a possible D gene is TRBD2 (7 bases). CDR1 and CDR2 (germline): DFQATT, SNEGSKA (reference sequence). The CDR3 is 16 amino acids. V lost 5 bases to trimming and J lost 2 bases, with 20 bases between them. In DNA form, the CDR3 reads TGCAGTGCTCCCCTCCTCCGGCGGGGGCACACAGATACGCAGTATTTT. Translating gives CSAPLLRRGHTDTQYF.

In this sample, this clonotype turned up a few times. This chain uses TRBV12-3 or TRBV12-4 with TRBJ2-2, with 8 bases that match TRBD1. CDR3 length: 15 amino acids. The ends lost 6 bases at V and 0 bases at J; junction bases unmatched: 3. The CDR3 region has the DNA TGTGCCAGCAGATTGGGACAGGCGAACACCGGGGAGCTGTTTTTT. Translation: CASRLGQANTGELFF.

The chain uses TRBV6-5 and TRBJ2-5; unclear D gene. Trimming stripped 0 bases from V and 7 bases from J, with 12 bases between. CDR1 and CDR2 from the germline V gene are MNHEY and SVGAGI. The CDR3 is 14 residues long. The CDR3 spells CASSYSGRSRTQYF. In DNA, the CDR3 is TGTGCCAGCAGTTACTCTGGCCGTTCGAGGACCCAGTACTTC.

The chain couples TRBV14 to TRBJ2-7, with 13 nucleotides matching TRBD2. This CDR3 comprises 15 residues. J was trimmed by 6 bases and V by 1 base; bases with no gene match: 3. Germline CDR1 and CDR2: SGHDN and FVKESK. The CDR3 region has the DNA TGTGCCAGCAGCCAAGGGACTAGCGGGAGTGGCGAGCAGTACTTC. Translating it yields CASSQGTSGSGEQYF.

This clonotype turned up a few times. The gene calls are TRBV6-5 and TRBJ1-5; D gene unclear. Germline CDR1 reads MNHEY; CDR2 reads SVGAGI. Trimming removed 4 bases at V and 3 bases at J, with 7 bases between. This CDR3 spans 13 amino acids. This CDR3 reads CASSWTYNQPQHF. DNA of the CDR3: TGTGCCAGCAGTTGGACGTACAATCAGCCCCAGCATTTT.

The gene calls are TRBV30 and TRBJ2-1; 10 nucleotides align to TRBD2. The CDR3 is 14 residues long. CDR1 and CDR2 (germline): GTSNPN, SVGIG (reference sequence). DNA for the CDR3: TGTGCAAGGACGGGCCTAGCGGGGGTCAATGAGCAGTTCTTC. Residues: CARTGLAGVNEQFF.

As DNA, the CDR3 is TGCAGTGCTAGAGCCCCCAGTGCCGAGCAGTACGTC. Translating gives CSARAPSAEQYV. The genes are TRBV20-1 and TRBJ2-7; D gene ambiguous. Per germline, CDR1 DFQATT and CDR2 SNEGSKA (reference sequence). This CDR3 region has 12 residues. V gave up 1 base and J gave up 6 bases, with 10 bases separating them.

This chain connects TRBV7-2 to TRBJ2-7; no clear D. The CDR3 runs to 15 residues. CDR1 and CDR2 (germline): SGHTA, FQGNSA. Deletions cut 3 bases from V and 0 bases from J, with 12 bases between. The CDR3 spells CASSLAGGGSYEQYV. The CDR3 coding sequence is TGTGCCAGCAGCTTGGCCGGCGGCGGCTCCTACGAGCAGTACGTC.